These 27 T cell receptor beta chains share one sample of origin, sequenced in a study of OX40 agonist ivuxolimab in advanced cancers. Some clones are missing from TCRdb's copy, which holds only in-frame ones; the method was immunoSEQ multiplex PCR. The data contain under 90,000 clones, 75% to 90% of them singletons. The sample in question was CD4+ or CD8+ T cells sorted from blood, obtained in a trial of the OX40 agonist ivuxolimab. The receptors here all came from an adult with an advanced solid tumor such as melanoma, head and neck, liver or kidney cancer.

V and J are TRBV5-8 and TRBJ2-5; unclear D gene. The CDR3 length is 13 residues. Germline V gene sequence: CDR1 SGHTS, CDR2 YDEGEE. V lost 4 bases, J lost 0 bases, and 7 bases lay in between. CDR3 DNA: TGTGCCAGCAGCCTACACCACCAAGAGACCCAGTACTTC. Translating gives CASSLHHQETQYF.

The sample holds one count of this clone. Its ends do not fully match the called genes, so a read error is possible. V and J are TRBV15 and TRBJ1-2, with D perhaps TRBD1 (5 bases). Germline CDR1 and CDR2: LNHNV and YYDKDF (reference sequence). There are 14 residues in the CDR3. Written as DNA, the CDR3 is TGTGCCACCAGCAGAGGTCTGACAGACCCCGGGGACTTGTTC. Amino acid sequence: CATSRGLTDPGDLF. The entire variable domain, with the rest obtained from reference TRBV15 and TRBJ1-2, is as follows: DAMVIQNPRYQVTQFGKPVTLSCSQTLNHNVMYWYQQKSSQAPKLLFHYYDKDFNNEADTPDNFQSRRPNTSFCFLDIRSPGLGDTAMYLCATSRGLTDPGDLFGSGTRLTVV.

The CDR3: CASSRTELNTEAFF. The CDR3 DNA is TGTGCCAGCAGTAGGACAGAGCTGAACACTGAAGCTTTCTTT. The chain uses TRBV2 and TRBJ1-1; D possibly corresponds to TRBD1 (6 bases). Trimming pared 5 bases from V and 0 bases from J, leaving 10 bases between. The germline V gene has CDR1 SNHLY and CDR2 FYNNEI. The length of the CDR3 is 14 residues.

The genes are TRBV5-1 and TRBJ1-6; D is undetermined. Deletions cut 1 base from V and 8 bases from J, with 7 bases between. In germline, CDR1 is SGHRS, CDR2 YFSETQ. The CDR3 spans 13 residues. CDR3 amino acids: CASSLTAYSPLHF. CDR3 bases: TGCGCCAGCAGCTTGACGGCTTATTCACCCCTCCACTTT.

This clone was seen only once. This rearrangement joins TRBV7-2 to TRBJ1-5, with 9 nucleotides matching TRBD1. Per germline, CDR1 SGHTA and CDR2 FQGNSA. This CDR3 is built from 17 residues. V trimming: 5 bases; J trimming: 2 bases; junction bases outside the gene matches: 10. CDR3 sequence reads: CASSPGTGNRGNQPQHF. CDR3 DNA sequence: TGTGCCAGCAGCCCCGGGACAGGGAATCGGGGCAATCAGCCCCAGCATTTT. Looking up the rest from reference TRBV7-2 and TRBJ1-5 gives the full variable domain: GAGVSQSPSNKVTEKGKDVELRCDPISGHTALYWYRQSLGQGLEFLIYFQGNSAPDKSGLPSDRFSAERTGGSVSTLTIQRTQQEDSAVYLCASSPGTGNRGNQPQHFGDGTRLSIL.

The chain has TRBV28 and TRBJ2-2, with D maybe TRBD1 (6 bases). The CDR3 spans 14 residues. V lost 3 bases and J lost 8, with 13 bases in between. Germline CDR1 MDHEN, CDR2 SYDVKM. The CDR3 here is CASSFQGKVGELFF. The DNA of the CDR3 is TGTGCCAGCAGTTTCCAGGGGAAAGTTGGGGAGCTGTTTTTT.

This clone was counted a single time. The genes are TRBV9 and TRBJ2-1, with TRBD2 matching 7 bases. CDR1 SGDLS and CDR2 YYNGEE come from the germline V gene. Trimming at V came to 4 bases and at J to 4 bases, leaving 5 bases not matched to a gene. The CDR3 has 14 residues. The DNA of the CDR3 is TGTGCCAGCAGCCCACGGACTAGTTACAATGAGCAGTTCTTC. Translation gives CASSPRTSYNEQFF.

The rearrangement uses TRBV6-4 and TRBJ2-5, with D unclear. Germline CDR1 MRHNA, CDR2 SNTAGT. The V end lost 0 bases, the J end lost 5 bases, and 7 bases lay between the germline ends. CDR3 length: 13 residues. The CDR3 region is CASSDSEGETQYF. The CDR3 region has the DNA TGTGCCAGCAGTGACTCGGAAGGGGAGACCCAGTACTTC.

The chain employs TRBV5-1 and TRBJ2-5, with D unresolved. The ends were cut back, 4 bases at V and 2 bases at J, with 12 bases in the middle. CDR1 is SGHRS, CDR2 YFSETQ, per germline. This CDR3 spans 14 amino acids. Here the CDR3 reads CASSPQSRQETQYF. CDR3 bases: TGCGCCAGCAGCCCCCAGTCTAGGCAAGAGACCCAGTACTTC.

This clone showed up just a few times. The chain joins TRBV2 to TRBJ1-4; 9 bases line up with TRBD1. The germline V gene encodes CDR1 SNHLY and CDR2 FYNNEI. After removal of 10 bases from V and 4 bases from J, the junction contained 7 bases not matched to a gene. This CDR3 contains 14 residues. The CDR3 spells CATKDRGHNEKLFF. Here the CDR3 DNA reads TGTGCCACAAAGGACAGGGGCCATAATGAAAAACTGTTTTTT.

This chain links TRBV7-3 with TRBJ2-5, with TRBD1 matching over 10 bases. V lost 0 bases to trimming and J lost 5 bases; unmatched junction nucleotides: 12. Germline V gene sequence: CDR1 SGHTA, CDR2 FQGTGA. CDR3 length equals 18 residues. This chain's CDR3 is CASSLTYPRQGANETQYF. The CDR3 nucleotides read TGTGCCAGCAGCTTAACCTACCCTCGACAGGGGGCGAACGAGACCCAGTACTTC.

CDR3 sequence: CASSERGRRNTGELFF. As DNA, the CDR3 is TGTGCCAGCAGTGAACGGGGTAGGAGAAACACCGGGGAGCTGTTTTTT. The J gene is TRBJ2-2, the V gene TRBV25-1, with D tentatively TRBD2 (5 bases). V shed 2 bases and J shed 2 bases, with 12 bases lying between them. The CDR3 has 16 residues. CDR1 MGHDK and CDR2 SYGVNS come from the germline V gene.

The chain has TRBV5-1 and TRBJ2-1; D not resolved. Germline lookup yields CDR1 SGHRS and CDR2 YFSETQ. V dropped 3 bases and J dropped 6 bases, with 13 bases sitting between them. The CDR3 has 14 residues. In DNA form, the CDR3 reads TGCGCCAGCAGCTCCTTCCAAAGCCTCAATGAGCAGTTCTTC. Its protein product is CASSSFQSLNEQFF.

V usage is TRBV6-5 and J usage is TRBJ1-3, with D possibly matching TRBD1 (6 bases). CDR3 size: 16 residues. Trimming took off 2 bases at V and 1 base at J, with 12 bases between the two ends. Germline V gives CDR1 MNHEY, CDR2 SVGAGI. CDR3 nucleotides: TGTGCCAGCAGTTACCGAGGGGGTATGTCTGGAAACACCATATATTTT. Its protein is CASSYRGGMSGNTIYF.

The chain recombines TRBV2 with TRBJ2-7; 8 bases line up with TRBD1. The junction had 8 bases not matched to a gene; V was cut back by 2 bases and J by 5 bases. CDR3 length: 15 residues. Germline V gives CDR1 SNHLY, CDR2 FYNNEI. The CDR3: CASSERTGRVHEQYF. CDR3 DNA: TGTGCCAGCAGTGAACGGACAGGGAGAGTCCACGAGCAGTACTTC. The full variable domain, with the rest looked up from reference TRBV2 and TRBJ2-7, is EPEVTQTPSHQVTQMGQEVILRCVPISNHLYFYWYRQILGQKVEFLVSFYNNEISEKSEIFDDQFSVERPDGSNFTLKIRSTKLEDSAMYFCASSERTGRVHEQYFGPGTRLTVT.

V is TRBV4-2 and J is TRBJ2-1, with 14 bases lining up with TRBD2. The J segment lost 0 bases and the V segment lost 4 bases, leaving 2 bases of the junction unmatched. Germline assignment: CDR1 LGHNA and CDR2 YNFKEQ. This CDR3 has 17 amino acids. The CDR3: CASSPGTSGSSYNEQFF. DNA of the CDR3: TGTGCCAGCAGCCCCGGGACTAGCGGGAGCTCCTACAATGAGCAGTTCTTC.

The genes are TRBV11-1 and TRBJ2-2, with D hard to call. The length of the CDR3 is 15 residues. The germline V gene has CDR1 SGHAT and CDR2 FQDESV (reference sequence). Trimming removed 5 bases at V and 0 bases at J, with 10 bases between. CDR3 sequence reads: CASSRSGANTGELFF. Here the CDR3 DNA reads TGTGCCAGCAGCCGTTCAGGAGCGAACACCGGGGAGCTGTTTTTT.

In regard to this clone: Other DNA sequences in this sample translate to the same CDR3. The chain carries TRBV5-4 and TRBJ2-1; 9 bases match TRBD2. Germline V CDR1 and CDR2: SGHNT, YYREEE (reference sequence). V dropped 4 bases and J dropped 2; count of bases not matched to a gene: 4. This CDR3 has 15 residues. CDR3: CASSPTSGTYNEQFF. The CDR3 DNA sequence: TGTGCCAGCAGCCCGACTAGCGGAACCTACAATGAGCAGTTCTTC.

V usage is TRBV14 and J usage is TRBJ2-2; no clear D gene. The CDR3 has 18 residues. Trimming removed 0 bases from V and 5 bases from J, with 19 bases in between. Germline loops: CDR1 SGHDN, CDR2 FVKESK. The CDR3 DNA reads as TGTGCCAGCAGCCAAGAAATAGGATTGGGAAGCTTTACCGGGGAGCTGTTTTTT. It encodes CASSQEIGLGSFTGELFF.

In its sample, this clone was seen once. The chain combines TRBV18 with TRBJ1-2, with TRBD1 matching 7 bases. The CDR3 has 14 amino acids. The germline gives CDR1 KGHSH, CDR2 LQKENI. V dropped 3 bases and J dropped 4; count of bases not matched to a gene: 5. The chain's CDR3 is CASSPPGQLYGYTF. The CDR3 bases are TGTGCCAGCTCACCGCCGGGACAGCTCTATGGCTACACCTTC.

The rearrangement links TRBV2 to TRBJ1-5, with D possibly TRBD1 on 6 matching bases. V lost 8 bases to trimming and J lost 3 bases, with 11 bases between them. CDR3 length: 13 amino acids. The V gene's germline CDR1 is SNHLY and CDR2 FYNNEI. DNA for the CDR3: TGTGCCAGCGCGACAGGACTCAATCAGCCCCAGCATTTT. Translated, it gives CASATGLNQPQHF.

This sequence joins TRBV27 and TRBJ2-7; D not resolved. This CDR3 contains 12 residues. The germline V gene has CDR1 MNHEY and CDR2 SMNVEV (reference sequence). V gave up 6 bases and J gave up 7 bases, with 13 bases separating them. The CDR3, as DNA: TGTGCCAGCAGGTCTAGGGTTGGAGAGCAGTACGTC. Protein: CASRSRVGEQYV.

The chain carries TRBV30 and TRBJ1-2; D unclear. Germline CDR1 GTSNPN, CDR2 SVGIG (reference sequence). The CDR3 runs 14 residues. The ends were cut back, 5 bases at V and 3 bases at J, with 16 bases in the middle. Here the CDR3 reads CAWGREGRDYGYTF. The CDR3 DNA is TGTGCCTGGGGCCGAGAAGGGAGGGACTATGGCTACACCTTC. The whole variable domain, remainder taken from reference TRBV30 and TRBJ1-2, is SQTIHQWPATLVQPVGSPLSLECTVEGTSNPNLYWYRQAAGRGLQLLFYSVGIGQISSEVPQNLSASRPQDRQFILSSKKLLLSDSGFYLCAWGREGRDYGYTFGSGTRLTVV.

The J gene is TRBJ1-2, the V gene TRBV7-2; D may be TRBD1 (5 bases). The germline V gene has CDR1 SGHTA and CDR2 FQGNSA. CDR3 length: 14 amino acids. V lost 5 bases and J 5 bases, leaving 15 bases between the germline ends. As DNA, the CDR3 is TGTGCCAGCAGCCAAGGGGTGGGTGAATATGGCTACACCTTC. As protein: CASSQGVGEYGYTF. Filled out from reference TRBV7-2 and TRBJ1-2, the complete variable domain reads GAGVSQSPSNKVTEKGKDVELRCDPISGHTALYWYRQSLGQGLEFLIYFQGNSAPDKSGLPSDRFSAERTGGSVSTLTIQRTQQEDSAVYLCASSQGVGEYGYTFGSGTRLTVV.

The chain is built from TRBV6-5 and TRBJ1-2; a weak D match, TRBD1 (5 bases). CDR1 is MNHEY and CDR2 is SVGAGI in the germline V gene. The CDR3 runs to 14 residues. Trimming took off 5 bases at V and 0 bases at J, with 10 bases between the two ends. The CDR3, as DNA: TGTGCCAGCAGTGTGGGACCCACTAACTATGGCTACACCTTC. It specifies CASSVGPTNYGYTF.

The rearrangement links TRBV7-2 to TRBJ1-5; tentative D call: TRBD1 (5 bases). The CDR3 consists of 15 residues. Between the trimmed V and J ends, which lost 5 bases and 3 bases, there was a span of 14 bases. CDR1 and CDR2 (germline): SGHTA, FQGNSA. CDR3 in DNA: TGTGCCAGCAGCGCCCGCGGGACGGTCAATCAGCCCCAGCATTTT. It translates to CASSARGTVNQPQHF.

The chain uses TRBV7-9 and TRBJ2-3, with 12 bases that match TRBD1. V lost 4 bases to trimming and J lost 1 base; unmatched junction nucleotides: 9. Germline V gene lookup returns CDR1 SEHNR and CDR2 FQNEAQ (reference sequence). The CDR3 is 18 residues long. CDR3 sequence (DNA): TGTGCCAGCAGCTCCCGGTGGGACAGGGGGCGCGGCACAGATACGCAGTATTTT. Amino acids: CASSSRWDRGRGTDTQYF.